The 16 T cell receptor beta chains reported below all come from one sample, sequenced in a study of CD8 T cells in Susac syndrome. Reverse transcription used roughly 0.5 to 1 ug RNA and random hexamers. Each CDR3 protein is one row after TCRdb ran MiXCR on the immunoSEQ multiplex PCR reads. The sample lists 95,000 to 150,000 distinct CDR3 sequences; roughly 94% were seen once. The sample consisted of CD8+ T cells from PBMCs. The receptors stem from a human donor with Susac syndrome.

V and J are TRBV7-9 and TRBJ2-5; D remains unclear. The germline V gene encodes CDR1 SEHNR and CDR2 FQNEAQ (reference sequence). This CDR3 has 13 residues. Trimming left V 6 bases short and J 2 bases short, with 10 bases between. DNA of the CDR3: TGTGCCAGCAGACCTGGACCTCAAGAGACCCAGTACTTC. It encodes CASRPGPQETQYF.

This clonotype showed up just once. The rearrangement links TRBV7-2 to TRBJ1-2, with 7 bases aligning to TRBD1. This CDR3 has 15 residues. Germline V gene lookup returns CDR1 SGHTA and CDR2 FQGNSA. Trimming at V came to 4 bases and at J to 4 bases, leaving 9 bases not matched to a gene. CDR3 bases: TGTGCCAGCAGCTCAGACTTCGGGACAGCCTATGGCTACACCTTC. Translating gives CASSSDFGTAYGYTF.

This chain uses TRBV29-1 with TRBJ2-1, with D tentatively TRBD1 or TRBD2 (5 bases each). Germline V gives CDR1 SQVTM, CDR2 ANQGSEA. CDR3 size: 12 residues. Trimming removed 3 bases at V and 6 bases at J, with 9 bases between. CDR3 coding DNA: TGCAGCGTTGACACGGGGACCAATGAGCAGTTCTTC. This translates into CSVDTGTNEQFF.

The V and J genes are TRBV4-1 and TRBJ2-7; possible D gene TRBD2, 6 bases. V was pared by 0 bases and J by 4 bases, with 10 bases between. Germline CDR1 and CDR2: MGHRA and YSYEKL. The CDR3 totals 14 residues. The CDR3 DNA reads as TGCGCCAGCAGCCAAGACGGGAGAGGGTACGAGCAGTACTTC. This gives the protein CASSQDGRGYEQYF.

The J gene is TRBJ2-3, the V gene TRBV20-1; 10 bases map to TRBD2. Looked up from germline, CDR1 is DFQATT and CDR2 is SNEGSKA (reference sequence). V lost 1 base to trimming and J lost 6 bases; unmatched junction nucleotides: 16. This CDR3 comprises 18 residues. The CDR3 loop reads CSARGGSSGGVWSDTQYF. In DNA, the CDR3 is TGCAGTGCTAGAGGGGGGTCTAGCGGGGGAGTCTGGTCGGATACGCAGTATTTT.

This clonotype has just a few counts. The gene calls are TRBV25-1 and TRBJ1-1; D remains ambiguous. The V gene lost 4 bases and the J gene lost 1 base, with 4 bases spanning the gap. Germline loops: CDR1 MGHDK, CDR2 SYGVNS. The CDR3 loop spans 12 amino acids. The CDR3 sequence is CASSVGNTEAFF. Here the CDR3 DNA reads TGTGCCAGCAGTGTGGGGAACACTGAAGCTTTCTTT.

This clonotype was found once. V and J are TRBV4-3 and TRBJ2-7; the D is unclear. CDR3 length: 13 amino acids. V was trimmed by 0 bases and J by 4 bases, leaving 7 bases between them. Germline loops: CDR1 LGHNA, CDR2 YSLEER. CDR3 DNA sequence: TGCGCCAGCAGCCAAGAGCCCCAGTACGAGCAGTACTTC. This encodes CASSQEPQYEQYF.

V is TRBV9 and J is TRBJ1-6; TRBD1 matches 8 bases. Germline-derived CDR1 and CDR2 are SGDLS and YYNGEE. V lost 3 bases, J lost 7 bases, and 9 bases stayed unmatched. The CDR3 length is 16 residues. CDR3 coding DNA: TGTGCCAGCAGCGCAAATCAGGGGGCTTGGAATTCACCCCTCCACTTT. Protein sequence: CASSANQGAWNSPLHF.

The chain combines TRBV18 with TRBJ2-5; the D is unclear. CDR3 length equals 13 residues. V lost 6 bases and J lost 6, with 14 bases in between. CDR1 and CDR2 (germline): KGHSH, LQKENI. CDR3 in amino acids: CASSPLDSKTQYF. The CDR3 nucleotides read TGTGCCAGCTCCCCCCTGGATTCGAAGACCCAGTACTTC.

The J gene is TRBJ2-1, the V gene TRBV13; TRBD2 might be the D (5 bases). The CDR3 spans 17 residues. Trimming cost V 5 bases and J 4 bases, with 21 bases left between them. Looked up from germline, CDR1 is PRHDT and CDR2 is FYEKMQ (reference sequence). The CDR3 DNA reads TGTGCCAGCAGCGCTCTTGAAGGGAGTCCAACATACAATGAGCAGTTCTTC. Its translation is CASSALEGSPTYNEQFF.

This clonotype occurred once. This chain links TRBV19 with TRBJ1-2; D might be TRBD1 (6 bases). The CDR3 has 14 amino acids. CDR1 is LNHDA and CDR2 is SQIVND in the germline V gene (reference sequence). V dropped 4 bases and J dropped 4 bases, with 13 bases sitting between them. Here the CDR3 reads CASSKQGIGYGYTF. The CDR3 DNA sequence: TGTGCCAGTAGTAAACAGGGTATCGGCTATGGCTACACCTTC.

This chain uses TRBV25-1 with TRBJ1-2; 7 bases are shared with TRBD1. This CDR3 region has 13 residues. Germline V CDR1 and CDR2: MGHDK, SYGVNS. Trimming took 4 bases from V and 4 from J; bases not matched to a gene: 3. CDR3 DNA sequence: TGTGCCAGCAGTGGACAGGGTAGCTATGGCTACACCTTC. This codes for CASSGQGSYGYTF.

The chain is built from TRBV5-6 and TRBJ2-2; D not resolved. The CDR3 runs 11 residues. The germline gives CDR1 SGHDT, CDR2 YYEEEE. The V gene lost 4 bases and the J gene lost 9 bases, with 7 bases spanning the gap. CDR3 nucleotides: TGTGCCAGCAGCGCCCGCCGGGAGCTGTTTTTT. Its protein product is CASSARRELFF. Full variable domain (remainder filled in from reference TRBV5-6 and TRBJ2-2): DAGVTQSPTHLIKTRGQQVTLRCSPKSGHDTVSWYQQALGQGPQFIFQYYEEEERQRGNFPDRFSGHQFPNYSSELNVNALLLGDSALYLCASSARRELFFGEGSRLTVL.

V usage is TRBV9 and J usage is TRBJ2-1; the D gene is possibly TRBD2 (6 bases). The germline V and J ends were trimmed by 3 bases and 6 bases, with 19 bases remaining between them. This CDR3 region has 16 residues. In germline, CDR1 is SGDLS, CDR2 YYNGEE. The CDR3 coding sequence is TGTGCCAGCAGCGGCAGTGTGGGGGGAATTCCCAATGAGCAGTTCTTC. It translates to CASSGSVGGIPNEQFF.

The chain employs TRBV12-3 or TRBV12-4 and TRBJ1-2; D unresolved. V was shortened by 3 bases and J by 0 bases, with 8 bases between the two germline ends. The CDR3 contains 14 residues. CDR3 bases: TGTGCCAGCAGTTTCGGGTCCCCTAACTATGGCTACACCTTC. Translated: CASSFGSPNYGYTF.

The chain employs TRBV7-8 and TRBJ2-1; TRBD2 is a possible D gene (5 bases). The CDR3 is 12 residues long. Germline-derived CDR1 and CDR2 are SGHVS and FQNEAQ. V lost 5 bases to trimming and J lost 8 bases, with 10 bases between them. In DNA form, the CDR3 reads TGTGCCAGCAGCCAGGACTCTGATGAGCAGTTCTTC. Amino acid sequence: CASSQDSDEQFF.